Below, 28 T cell receptor beta chains from the same sample are listed, as sequenced in a study of blood T cell repertoires in COVID-19. Profiling relied on immunoSEQ multiplex PCR, and the TCRdb table lists in-frame clones only, not all of them. The data hold roughly 70,000 clones, with more than 90% observed a single time. Source material: peripheral blood. These receptors were taken from a human donor with active COVID-19. The donor label of this sample is uncertain.

The rearrangement joins TRBV28 to TRBJ2-7; D possibly corresponds to TRBD2 (6 bases). V lost 9 bases and J lost 4, with 22 bases in between. The CDR3 length is 15 residues. The germline V gene has CDR1 MDHEN and CDR2 SYDVKM. The CDR3 protein is CASSPGGTLGYEQYF. CDR3 DNA: TGTGCCAGTTCACCCGGCGGGACCTTGGGTTACGAGCAGTACTTC.

This chain uses TRBV23-1 with TRBJ1-5; 7 nucleotides line up with TRBD1. TRBV23-1 is filed as an ORF, its function uncertain. Unmatched junction bases numbered 7, after V lost 5 bases and J lost 3 bases. The length of the CDR3 is 15 residues. The CDR3 DNA follows: TGCGCCAGCAGTATGCTGGGGACAGACAATCAGCCCCAGCATTTT. Its protein is CASSMLGTDNQPQHF.

V gene TRBV5-1 combines with J gene TRBJ2-3; D might be TRBD1 (5 bases). Trimming took off 0 bases at V and 0 bases at J, with 8 bases between the two ends. The CDR3 consists of 15 residues. Germline assignment: CDR1 SGHRS and CDR2 YFSETQ. The CDR3 sequence is CASSLEGFSTDTQYF. DNA of the CDR3: TGCGCCAGCAGCTTGGAGGGGTTCAGCACAGATACGCAGTATTTT.

This chain joins TRBV28 and TRBJ2-7; 8 bases fit TRBD1. Germline CDR1 is MDHEN and CDR2 is SYDVKM. CDR3 length: 14 amino acids. V trimming: 3 bases; J trimming: 3 bases; junction bases outside the gene matches: 4. Here the CDR3 reads CASSFSGTGYEQYF. In DNA, the CDR3 is TGTGCCAGCAGTTTCTCCGGGACAGGCTACGAGCAGTACTTC.

The chain has TRBV6-5 and TRBJ2-5; no reliable D call. The ends were cut back, 5 bases at V and 3 bases at J, with 10 bases in the middle. Germline CDR1 reads MNHEY; CDR2 reads SVGAGI. This CDR3 is built from 13 residues. DNA of the CDR3: TGTGCCAGCAGTCGAAGCTTCAAAGAGACCCAGTACTTC. Residues: CASSRSFKETQYF.

CDR3 bases: TGTGCCAGCTCACCAAATGAGGCGGGAGGGCCGGGAGAGACCCAGTACTTC. Translating gives CASSPNEAGGPGETQYF. The J gene is TRBJ2-5, the V gene TRBV18; 9 nucleotides match TRBD2. CDR3 length: 17 amino acids. The germline V gene has CDR1 KGHSH and CDR2 LQKENI. V shed 2 bases, J shed 4 bases, and the junction held 11 bases outside the gene matches.

The V call is TRBV12-3 or TRBV12-4, the J call TRBJ2-6; D unclear. Trimming stripped 8 bases from V and 2 bases from J, with 7 bases between. The CDR3 consists of 13 residues. CDR3 nucleotide sequence: TGTGCCAGCGATAGAGCTGGGGCCAACGTCCTGACTTTC. Its protein product is CASDRAGANVLTF.

This clone is a singleton in its sample. This chain's CDR3 is CASQQGNTQYF. CDR3 nucleotide sequence: TGTGCCAGTCAACAGGGGAATACGCAGTATTTT. This chain connects TRBV2 to TRBJ2-3, with 7 bases lining up with TRBD1. CDR1 is SNHLY, CDR2 FYNNEI, per germline. Germline trimming cut 9 bases from V and 7 bases from J; bases unmatched to any gene: 4. The CDR3 is 11 residues long.

The chain recombines TRBV10-2 with TRBJ2-3; 15 bases map to TRBD2. This CDR3 region has 14 residues. V trimming: 8 bases; J trimming: 5 bases; junction bases outside the gene matches: 2. Germline-derived CDR1 and CDR2 are WSHSY and SAAADI. CDR3 nucleotide sequence: TGCGCCAGCCGGACTAGCGGGAGGGGAGATACGCAGTATTTT. Protein product: CASRTSGRGDTQYF.

The V gene is TRBV5-1, the J gene TRBJ2-2; TRBD1 is a possible D gene (5 bases). The CDR3 spans 13 residues. Germline CDR1 and CDR2: SGHRS and YFSETQ. Trimming took off 1 base at V and 7 bases at J, with 8 bases between the two ends. CDR3 region: CASSLRGGGELFF. The CDR3 DNA follows: TGCGCCAGCAGCTTGAGGGGCGGCGGGGAGCTGTTTTTT.

This chain links TRBV27 with TRBJ2-5; D not certain. In germline, CDR1 is MNHEY, CDR2 SMNVEV (reference sequence). Trimming took off 5 bases at V and 9 bases at J, with 13 bases between the two ends. This CDR3 has 12 residues. The CDR3 spells CASSTPDTAQYF. CDR3 DNA: TGTGCCAGCAGTACCCCAGACACGGCCCAGTACTTC.

The genes are TRBV7-8 and TRBJ1-4; 10 bases are shared with TRBD1. Germline CDR1 SGHVS, CDR2 FQNEAQ. The CDR3 contains 15 residues. The ends lost 6 bases at V and 4 bases at J; junction bases unmatched: 5. CDR3 residues: CASRGTGVYNEKLFF. The CDR3 region has the DNA TGTGCCAGCAGGGGGACAGGGGTTTATAATGAAAAACTGTTTTTT.

The chain carries TRBV3-1 (or the pseudogene TRBV3-2) and TRBJ2-1; 8 bases map to TRBD2. This CDR3 is built from 16 residues. Trimming at V came to 0 bases and at J to 8 bases, leaving 9 bases not matched to a gene. Germline V lookup: CDR1 LGHDT, CDR2 YNNKEL (reference sequence). This CDR3 is CASSQDPASGRHEQFF. The CDR3 DNA follows: TGTGCCAGCAGCCAAGATCCGGCTAGCGGGCGGCATGAGCAGTTCTTC.

V gene TRBV28 combines with J gene TRBJ1-2; tentative D call: TRBD1 (6 bases). The germline gives CDR1 MDHEN, CDR2 SYDVKM. The V and J ends lost 0 bases and 7 bases respectively, with 12 bases between them. This CDR3 is built from 14 residues. The CDR3 DNA reads TGTGCCAGCAGTTTATGGGTCACAGGGACTGGCTACACCTTC. This gives the protein CASSLWVTGTGYTF.

The V and J genes are TRBV7-8 and TRBJ1-2; D may be TRBD1 (6 bases). The CDR3 has 16 amino acids. Trimming stripped 4 bases from V and 5 bases from J, with 20 bases between. Germline CDR1 and CDR2: SGHVS and FQNEAQ. The CDR3 coding sequence is TGTGCCAGCAGCTCAAGAACAGGGACCCCCCGGTATGGCTACACCTTC. Protein sequence: CASSSRTGTPRYGYTF.

This chain links TRBV28 with TRBJ2-1; 8 nucleotides align to TRBD1. CDR3 length: 15 amino acids. With 6 bases clipped from V and 7 bases from J, the junction kept 11 bases outside the gene matches. Germline loops: CDR1 MDHEN, CDR2 SYDVKM. The CDR3 bases are TGTGCCAGCAGCTCCGGACAGGGTGGGATAAATGAGCAGTTCTTC. Protein: CASSSGQGGINEQFF.

J is TRBJ1-5 and V is TRBV7-8, with TRBD1 identical over 7 bases. The CDR3 is 15 amino acids. With 5 bases clipped from V and 6 bases from J, the junction kept 10 bases outside the gene matches. The germline V gene has CDR1 SGHVS and CDR2 FQNEAQ. The CDR3 loop is CASSTSGTEGQPQHF. DNA of the CDR3: TGTGCCAGCAGCACCTCCGGGACAGAGGGTCAGCCCCAGCATTTT.

The chain carries TRBV5-5 and TRBJ1-5, with D possibly being TRBD1 (5 bases). There are 13 residues in the CDR3. Deletions cut 3 bases from V and 7 bases from J, with 11 bases between. Germline assignment: CDR1 SGHKS and CDR2 YYEKEE (reference sequence). CDR3 protein: CASSSNQGQPQHF. The CDR3 nucleotides are TGTGCCAGCAGCTCGAATCAGGGACAGCCCCAGCATTTT. Drawing the rest from reference TRBV5-5 and TRBJ1-5, the complete variable domain is DAGVTQSPTHLIKTRGQQVTLRCSPISGHKSVSWYQQVLGQGPQFIFQYYEKEERGRGNFPDRFSARQFPNYSSELNVNALLLGDSALYLCASSSNQGQPQHFGDGTRLSIL.

This clone has only one observation. This chain links TRBV10-3 with TRBJ2-2; TRBD2 agrees at 8 bases. The CDR3 covers 14 residues. Trimming cost V 5 bases and J 7 bases; bases outside gene matches: 6. Germline CDR1 and CDR2: ENHRY and SYGVKD. For the CDR3, the DNA is TGTGCCATCAGTCCTCCCGGGAGGGGCGGGGAGCTGTTTTTT. Protein: CAISPPGRGGELFF.

This clone has just one count. The V and J genes are TRBV27 and TRBJ1-2; D not resolved. The CDR3 consists of 13 residues. V dropped 6 bases and J dropped 8 bases, with 16 bases sitting between them. Germline CDR1 is MNHEY and CDR2 is SMNVEV (reference sequence). This CDR3 reads CASSPIREEGYTF. DNA for the CDR3: TGTGCCAGCAGCCCGATCCGCGAAGAGGGCTACACCTTC.

This CDR3 is CASSRQGSGANVLTF. The CDR3 DNA reads as TGTGCCAGCAGCCGACAGGGATCCGGGGCCAACGTCCTGACTTTC. V and J are TRBV7-9 and TRBJ2-6, with 7 bases identical to TRBD1. Germline values: CDR1 SEHNR, CDR2 FQNEAQ (reference sequence). The CDR3 covers 15 residues. Losses at the gene ends were 5 bases for V and 4 bases for J; bases not matched to a gene: 5.

V gene TRBV6-2 or TRBV6-3 combines with J gene TRBJ2-5; 10 positions match TRBD2. V shed 6 bases, J shed 5 bases, and the junction held 9 bases outside the gene matches. CDR1 is MNHEY and CDR2 is SVGEGT in the germline V gene. The CDR3 sequence is 15 residues long. The CDR3 reads CASSGLAAVGETQYF. DNA of the CDR3: TGTGCCAGCAGCGGACTAGCGGCAGTGGGTGAGACCCAGTACTTC.

The J gene is TRBJ2-1, the V gene TRBV27, with a tentative D call TRBD1 (6 bases). V lost 1 base and J lost 8, with 27 bases in between. Germline V lookup: CDR1 MNHEY, CDR2 SMNVEV (reference sequence). The CDR3 length is 19 residues. CDR3 in DNA: TGTGCCAGCAGTTTATGGTTCCGCGGGCGGGCAGGGGAGCGTCATGAGCAGTTCTTC. Translated, it gives CASSLWFRGRAGERHEQFF.

CDR3 nucleotides: TGTGCCAGCAGCCCCCCCGGGTCTTACAATGAGCAGTTCTTC. Its translation is CASSPPGSYNEQFF. The V call is TRBV7-9, the J call TRBJ2-1; D not resolved. The V gene's germline CDR1 is SEHNR and CDR2 FQNEAQ (reference sequence). Trimming took off 5 bases at V and 4 bases at J, with 12 bases between the two ends. CDR3 length equals 14 residues.

The chain recombines TRBV6-5 with TRBJ2-5; D perhaps matches TRBD2 (6 bases). The CDR3 runs to 13 residues. Germline CDR1 reads MNHEY; CDR2 reads SVGAGI. Between the trimmed V and J ends, which lost 7 bases and 5 bases, there was a span of 14 bases. CDR3: CASNAGSGETQYF. CDR3 DNA: TGTGCCAGCAATGCAGGGAGCGGGGAGACCCAGTACTTC.

V usage is TRBV11-2 and J usage is TRBJ1-4, with no clear D. This CDR3 is built from 16 residues. Germline V lookup: CDR1 SGHAT, CDR2 FQNNGV. V lost 5 bases and J 4 bases, leaving 17 bases between the germline ends. The CDR3 sequence is CASSALRGNVNEKLFF. DNA for the CDR3: TGTGCCAGCAGCGCCCTCCGAGGGAATGTTAATGAAAAACTGTTTTTT.

This clone has just one count. This chain uses TRBV18 with TRBJ2-1, with D possibly TRBD2 on 5 matching bases. Trimming took off 0 bases at V and 1 base at J, with 13 bases between the two ends. CDR1 and CDR2 (germline): KGHSH, LQKENI. CDR3 length: 17 residues. DNA of the CDR3: TGTGCCAGCTCACCACCGATGAGGGAAGCTTCCTACAATGAGCAGTTCTTC. Residues: CASSPPMREASYNEQFF.

The chain links TRBV7-2 to TRBJ2-2; D unresolved. V was clipped by 6 bases and J by 4 bases, with 12 bases between them. The CDR3 extends over 14 amino acids. Germline CDR1 is SGHTA and CDR2 is FQGNSA. CDR3 sequence: CASRVARRTGELFF. The CDR3 bases are TGTGCCAGCAGAGTAGCCCGACGCACCGGGGAGCTGTTTTTT.